Listed here are 29 T cell receptor beta chains from one sample, sequenced in a study of cytomegalovirus exposure and HLA in healthy donors. Here immunoSEQ multiplex PCR was the method, and the copy in TCRdb shows in-frame clones only, minus some. The data contain some 110,000 clones, roughly nine tenths of them singletons. Sequences were obtained from PBMCs. All receptors come from a woman younger than 30 in good health and CMV-seropositive.

The table lists this clone with a few counts. V usage is TRBV25-1 and J usage is TRBJ2-7; D remains ambiguous. Germline CDR1 and CDR2: MGHDK and SYGVNS. The CDR3 runs 13 residues. V lost 1 base to trimming and J lost 4 bases, with 8 bases between them. The CDR3 DNA is TGTGCCAGCAGTGAATCCCAATTTTACGAGCAGTACTTC. Translation gives CASSESQFYEQYF.

The rearrangement joins TRBV9 to TRBJ2-5; D is unresolved. The CDR3 consists of 13 residues. With 0 bases removed from V and 2 bases from J, the gap between germline ends came to 5 bases. Germline V gene lookup returns CDR1 SGDLS and CDR2 YYNGEE. For the CDR3, the DNA is TGTGCCAGCAGCGTAGGGCCACAAGAGACCCAGTACTTC. Encoded protein: CASSVGPQETQYF.

The chain has TRBV28 and TRBJ2-7, with TRBD1 matching over 8 bases. This CDR3 is built from 16 residues. Trimming removed 0 bases from V and 0 bases from J; junction bases left unmatched: 4. The germline V gene encodes CDR1 MDHEN and CDR2 SYDVKM. CDR3 sequence reads: CASSLCGQGSSYEQYV. The CDR3 DNA reads as TGTGCCAGCAGTTTATGCGGACAGGGCAGCTCCTACGAGCAGTACGTC.

The chain combines TRBV18 with TRBJ2-7; possibly TRBD1 for D (5 bases). CDR3 length equals 13 residues. Trimming removed 3 bases from V and 2 bases from J, with 8 bases in between. Germline V gene lookup returns CDR1 KGHSH and CDR2 LQKENI. The CDR3 DNA reads TGTGCCAGCTCACCCTCAGGGACCTACGAGCAGTACTTC. Translated, it gives CASSPSGTYEQYF.

About this clone: One end of the junction does not line up with germline, which may come from a read error. At the DNA level, this CDR3 is encoded by other sequences in the same sample as well. V and J are TRBV2 and TRBJ2-7, with 9 bases identical to TRBD1. Per germline, CDR1 SNHLY and CDR2 FYNNEI. CDR3 length: 14 residues. The CDR3 coding sequence is TGCGCCAGCAGTGTAGGGACAGGGTCCCACGAGCAGTACTTC. This translates into CASSVGTGSHEQYF.

The chain links TRBV19 to TRBJ1-2, with D possibly matching TRBD1 (5 bases). Looked up from germline, CDR1 is LNHDA and CDR2 is SQIVND (reference sequence). V was clipped by 7 bases and J by 6 bases, with 12 bases between them. This CDR3 has 12 amino acids. CDR3 sequence: CASKGREDGYTF. CDR3 nucleotides: TGTGCCAGTAAGGGCAGGGAGGATGGCTACACCTTC.

V is TRBV28 and J is TRBJ2-3; D possibly corresponds to TRBD1 (6 bases). CDR1 and CDR2 from the germline V gene are MDHEN and SYDVKM. This CDR3 has 14 residues. V lost 7 bases and J lost 4, with 15 bases in between. The CDR3 nucleotides are TGTGCCAGCACTACCCCCGGGACACCAGATACGCAGTATTTT. Protein product: CASTTPGTPDTQYF.

The V gene is TRBV7-9, the J gene TRBJ2-6; the D gene is possibly TRBD2 (5 bases). Trimming pared 5 bases from V and 0 bases from J, leaving 11 bases between. The germline CDR1 and CDR2 sequences are SEHNR and FQNEAQ (reference sequence). The CDR3 extends over 16 amino acids. CDR3 sequence reads: CASSLLAPSGANVLTF. DNA for the CDR3: TGTGCCAGCAGCCTTTTAGCGCCCTCTGGGGCCAACGTCCTGACTTTC.

This clone showed up just once. The chain joins TRBV15 to TRBJ1-5; the match to TRBD1 covers 10 bases. CDR3 size: 17 residues. Germline V gene lookup returns CDR1 LNHNV and CDR2 YYDKDF (reference sequence). V lost 3 bases to trimming and J lost 6 bases; unmatched junction nucleotides: 11. Written as DNA, the CDR3 is TGTGCCACCAGCAGGGGACCTAGACAGGGGGCAGGTCAGCCCCAGCATTTT. Its translation is CATSRGPRQGAGQPQHF.

The chain has TRBV2 and TRBJ1-4, with 8 nucleotides matching TRBD1. The trim removed 6 bases at V and 3 bases at J, leaving 12 bases unmatched. This CDR3 spans 17 amino acids. CDR1 is SNHLY and CDR2 is FYNNEI in the germline V gene. The CDR3 nucleotides read TGTGCCAGCAGCTGGGACAGGAGGCACGGATCTAATGAAAAACTGTTTTTT. Its protein product is CASSWDRRHGSNEKLFF.

The chain employs TRBV15 and TRBJ2-1, with a tentative D call TRBD1 (7 bases). This CDR3 spans 18 amino acids. The germline V gene encodes CDR1 LNHNV and CDR2 YYDKDF (reference sequence). V lost 6 bases to trimming and J lost 9 bases, with 30 bases between them. This chain's CDR3 is CATSYPSVAGGTFCEQFF. Written as DNA, the CDR3 is TGTGCCACCAGTTATCCCTCGGTTGCAGGGGGGACCTTTTGTGAGCAGTTCTTC.

The V gene is TRBV11-2, the J gene TRBJ2-5; no clear D gene. This CDR3 comprises 14 residues. Trimming took 5 bases from V and 1 from J, leaving 11 bases between them. From germline, CDR1 is SGHAT and CDR2 FQNNGV. The CDR3 protein is CASSLNRAQETQYF. CDR3 bases: TGTGCCAGCAGCCTTAACCGAGCCCAAGAGACCCAGTACTTC.

The DNA for the CDR3 is TGTGCCAGCAGTTTAGGGTTAGGGCGGGGGAGCTATGGCTACACCTTC. Amino acids: CASSLGLGRGSYGYTF. The rearrangement links TRBV28 to TRBJ1-2, with D perhaps matching TRBD1 (5 bases). Trimming stripped 2 bases from V and 4 bases from J, with 17 bases between. CDR3 length equals 16 residues. In germline, CDR1 is MDHEN, CDR2 SYDVKM.

This clone has a single count. The chain combines TRBV19 with TRBJ1-1; D might be TRBD1 (6 bases). Germline V gene sequence: CDR1 LNHDA, CDR2 SQIVND (reference sequence). The length of the CDR3 is 13 residues. Trimming stripped 4 bases from V and 3 bases from J, with 9 bases between. The CDR3 protein is CASSRDRYTEAFF. CDR3 nucleotides: TGTGCCAGTAGTAGAGACAGGTACACTGAAGCTTTCTTT.

This clone occurred once. This rearrangement joins TRBV12-5 to TRBJ2-7; maybe TRBD2 (7 bases). The CDR3 covers 12 residues. V was cut by 10 bases and J by 6 bases, with 16 bases left in between. Germline CDR1 and CDR2: LGHNT and FRNRAP. CDR3 sequence: CATGRGASEQYF. CDR3 DNA: TGTGCTACTGGACGGGGGGCGTCCGAGCAGTACTTC.

The chain is built from TRBV6-5 and TRBJ1-1, with D possibly being TRBD1 (5 bases). The CDR3 is made up of 15 amino acids. The germline V gene has CDR1 MNHEY and CDR2 SVGAGI. V was shortened by 2 bases and J by 1 base, with 11 bases between the two germline ends. The DNA for the CDR3 is TGTGCCAGCAGTTACGGGGGAGGTCGGAACACTGAAGCTTTCTTT. This gives the protein CASSYGGGRNTEAFF.

The chain is built from TRBV18 and TRBJ2-7; TRBD1 is a possible D gene (6 bases). The V and J ends lost 5 bases and 7 bases respectively, with 12 bases between them. This CDR3 has 12 amino acids. The V gene's germline CDR1 is KGHSH and CDR2 LQKENI. CDR3 DNA sequence: TGTGCCAGCTCAGCATCCGGGACAGAGCAGTACTTC. Its translation: CASSASGTEQYF.

The chain recombines TRBV11-2 with TRBJ2-7; TRBD2 matches at 10 bases. J gave up 7 bases and V 1 base, and 10 bases lay outside the gene matches. Germline assignment: CDR1 SGHAT and CDR2 FQNNGV. The CDR3 has 16 residues. As DNA, the CDR3 is TGTGCCAGCAGCTTAGGGACTAGCGGACTGCTATTAGAGCAGTACTTC. Translated: CASSLGTSGLLLEQYF.

This clone was observed once. V is TRBV14 and J is TRBJ2-7; no definite D call. This CDR3 comprises 13 residues. Germline CDR1 is SGHDN and CDR2 is FVKESK. Trimming pared 3 bases from V and 3 bases from J, leaving 9 bases between. In DNA form, the CDR3 reads TGTGCCAGCAGCCAGATCGGCGGCTACGAGCAGTACGTC. The encoded protein is CASSQIGGYEQYV.

The chain has TRBV5-6 and TRBJ1-1; D unclear. Trimming shortened V by 0 bases and J by 7 bases, and 7 bases separated the two germline ends. Germline values: CDR1 SGHDT, CDR2 YYEEEE. The CDR3 consists of 12 residues. Here the CDR3 reads CASSLVQNEAFF. CDR3 in DNA: TGTGCCAGCAGCTTGGTCCAGAATGAAGCTTTCTTT. Full variable domain (rest looked up from reference TRBV5-6 and TRBJ1-1): DAGVTQSPTHLIKTRGQQVTLRCSPKSGHDTVSWYQQALGQGPQFIFQYYEEEERQRGNFPDRFSGHQFPNYSSELNVNALLLGDSALYLCASSLVQNEAFFGQGTRLTVV.

This clone was observed a single time. The chain is built from TRBV15 and TRBJ2-2; TRBD1 matches 9 bases. J lost 5 bases, V lost 3 bases, and 1 base had no gene match. This CDR3 spans 14 amino acids. Per germline, CDR1 LNHNV and CDR2 YYDKDF (reference sequence). Here the CDR3 reads CATSRTGGTGELFF. As DNA, the CDR3 is TGTGCCACCAGCAGGACAGGGGGAACCGGGGAGCTGTTTTTT.

The chain uses TRBV10-3 and TRBJ1-2, with TRBD1 as a possible D gene (6 bases). The CDR3 covers 13 residues. CDR1 and CDR2 (germline): ENHRY, SYGVKD. The V and J ends lost 4 bases and 1 base respectively, with 7 bases between them. Here the CDR3 DNA reads TGTGCCATCAGTGTGGACAGTAACTATGGCTACACCTTC. This gives the protein CAISVDSNYGYTF.

The chain combines TRBV6-1 with TRBJ1-2; 9 nucleotides match TRBD1. This CDR3 comprises 14 residues. CDR1 is MNHNS and CDR2 is SASEGT in the germline V gene. V gave up 3 bases and J gave up 8 bases; unmatched junction bases: 7. The chain's CDR3 is CASSETGTGNGYTF. CDR3 in DNA: TGTGCCAGCAGTGAGACCGGGACAGGGAACGGCTACACCTTC.

The V and J genes are TRBV27 and TRBJ2-3; 14 bases are shared with TRBD2. The germline CDR1 and CDR2 sequences are MNHEY and SMNVEV (reference sequence). CDR3 length equals 16 residues. J gave up 4 bases and V 6 bases, and 6 bases lay outside the gene matches. The CDR3 protein is CASSRTSGGFPDTQYF. Here the CDR3 DNA reads TGTGCCAGCAGCCGGACTAGCGGGGGGTTCCCAGATACGCAGTATTTT.

The V gene is TRBV15, the J gene TRBJ1-6; 7 bases match TRBD1. CDR3 length equals 15 residues. The V and J ends lost 5 bases and 8 bases, in that order; junction bases with no gene match: 9. Per the germline V gene, CDR1 is LNHNV and CDR2 is YYDKDF (reference sequence). The CDR3 DNA is TGTGCCACCAGCGGGAGGAACAGGGGAGATTCACCCCTCCACTTT. As protein: CATSGRNRGDSPLHF.

The chain is built from TRBV7-9 and TRBJ1-6; no clear D gene. CDR3 length: 16 amino acids. In germline, CDR1 is SEHNR, CDR2 FQNEAQ (reference sequence). The ends were cut back, 0 bases at V and 8 bases at J, with 14 bases in the middle. CDR3 in DNA: TGTGCCAGCAGCTTAGCGCAGGCCGGGGTACATTCACCCCTCCACTTT. Amino acids: CASSLAQAGVHSPLHF.

The chain recombines TRBV4-1 with TRBJ2-3; TRBD1 matches at 7 bases. Germline lookup yields CDR1 MGHRA and CDR2 YSYEKL. The CDR3 is 16 amino acids. V trimming: 1 base; J trimming: 2 bases; junction bases outside the gene matches: 6. CDR3 sequence (DNA): TGCGCCAGCAGCCAAGCGGGACAGCCCCTCACAGATACGCAGTATTTT. Translated: CASSQAGQPLTDTQYF.

The rearrangement uses TRBV14 and TRBJ1-2, with 8 bases matching TRBD1. CDR3 size: 15 residues. V was pared by 3 bases and J by 4 bases, with 7 bases of the junction left unmatched. Per the germline V gene, CDR1 is SGHDN and CDR2 is FVKESK. The CDR3 protein is CASSHWTGTGYGYTF. The CDR3 nucleotides read TGTGCCAGCAGCCACTGGACAGGGACGGGCTATGGCTACACCTTC.

The genes are TRBV9 and TRBJ2-1, with TRBD2 identical over 11 bases. Germline V gene lookup returns CDR1 SGDLS and CDR2 YYNGEE. The V segment lost 0 bases and the J segment 0 bases; nucleotides outside the gene matches: 8. The CDR3 is 19 amino acids. The CDR3 protein is CASSVGASGGLGSYNEQFF. The CDR3 DNA reads as TGTGCCAGCAGCGTAGGGGCTAGCGGGGGGCTTGGCTCCTACAATGAGCAGTTCTTC.